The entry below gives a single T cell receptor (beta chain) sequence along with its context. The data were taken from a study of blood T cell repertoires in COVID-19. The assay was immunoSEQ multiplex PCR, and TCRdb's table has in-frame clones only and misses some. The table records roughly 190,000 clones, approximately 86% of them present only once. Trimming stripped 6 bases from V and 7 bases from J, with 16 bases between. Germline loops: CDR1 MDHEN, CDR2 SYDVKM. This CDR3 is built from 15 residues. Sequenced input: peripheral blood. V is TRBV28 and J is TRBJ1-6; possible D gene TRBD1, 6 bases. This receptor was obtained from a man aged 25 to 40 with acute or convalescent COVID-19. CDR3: CASREIQGRNSPLHF. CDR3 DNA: TGTGCCAGCAGGGAGATACAGGGTCGGAATTCACCCCTCCACTTT.